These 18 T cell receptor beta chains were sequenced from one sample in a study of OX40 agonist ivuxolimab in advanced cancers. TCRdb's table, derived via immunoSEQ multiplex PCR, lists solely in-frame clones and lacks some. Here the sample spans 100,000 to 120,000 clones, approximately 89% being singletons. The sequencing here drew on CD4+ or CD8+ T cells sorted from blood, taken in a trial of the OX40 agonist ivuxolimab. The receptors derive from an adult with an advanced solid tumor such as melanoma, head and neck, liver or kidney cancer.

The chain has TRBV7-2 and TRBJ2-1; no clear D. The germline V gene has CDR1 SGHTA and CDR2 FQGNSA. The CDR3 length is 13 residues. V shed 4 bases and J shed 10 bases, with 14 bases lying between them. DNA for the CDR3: TGTGCCAGCAGCTGGATGATGCCCCCCGAGCAGTTCTTC. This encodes CASSWMMPPEQFF. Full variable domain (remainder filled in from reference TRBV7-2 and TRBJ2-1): GAGVSQSPSNKVTEKGKDVELRCDPISGHTALYWYRQSLGQGLEFLIYFQGNSAPDKSGLPSDRFSAERTGGSVSTLTIQRTQQEDSAVYLCASSWMMPPEQFFGPGTRLTVL.

This CDR3 is CSLGQGGNEQFF. CDR3 bases: TGCAGCCTGGGACAGGGGGGCAATGAGCAGTTCTTC. V is TRBV29-1 and J is TRBJ2-1, with TRBD1 matching 11 bases. This CDR3 spans 12 amino acids. After removal of 8 bases from V and 6 bases from J, the junction contained 3 bases not matched to a gene. The germline gives CDR1 SQVTM, CDR2 ANQGSEA.

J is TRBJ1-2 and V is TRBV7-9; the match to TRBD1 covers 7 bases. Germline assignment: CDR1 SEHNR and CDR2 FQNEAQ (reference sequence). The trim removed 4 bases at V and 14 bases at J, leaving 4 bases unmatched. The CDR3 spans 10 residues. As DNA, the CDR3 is TGTGCCAGCAGCTCCAACAGGGGAACCTTC. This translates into CASSSNRGTF.

In nucleotides, the CDR3 is TGTGCCAGCAGCGTAGCCCCCGGGACAGGGGACGAGCAGTACTTC. Its translation is CASSVAPGTGDEQYF. The V gene is TRBV9, the J gene TRBJ2-7; 10 bases are a match to TRBD1. V lost 0 bases to trimming and J lost 5 bases; unmatched junction nucleotides: 5. The germline V gene encodes CDR1 SGDLS and CDR2 YYNGEE. The CDR3 loop spans 15 amino acids.

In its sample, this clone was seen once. The CDR3 region is CASSLAGSTGELFF. CDR3 bases: TGCGCCAGCAGCTTGGCGGGAAGCACCGGGGAGCTGTTTTTT. This rearrangement joins TRBV5-1 to TRBJ2-2; D might be TRBD2 (5 bases). Germline CDR1 is SGHRS and CDR2 is YFSETQ. The CDR3 sequence is 14 residues long. V lost 0 bases to trimming and J lost 4 bases, with 7 bases between them.

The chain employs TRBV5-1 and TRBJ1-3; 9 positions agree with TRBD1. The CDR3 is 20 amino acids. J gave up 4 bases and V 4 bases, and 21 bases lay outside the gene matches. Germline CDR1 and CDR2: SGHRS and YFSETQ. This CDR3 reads CASSLFSGTGMDVRGNTIYF. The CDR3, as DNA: TGCGCCAGCAGCCTGTTTTCAGGGACAGGGATGGATGTGAGAGGAAACACCATATATTTT.

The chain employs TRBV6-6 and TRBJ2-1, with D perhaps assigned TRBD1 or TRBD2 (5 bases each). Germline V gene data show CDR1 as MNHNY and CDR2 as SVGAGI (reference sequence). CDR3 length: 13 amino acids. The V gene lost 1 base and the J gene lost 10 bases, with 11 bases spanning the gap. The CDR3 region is CASSYYEGPEQFF. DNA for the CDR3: TGTGCCAGCAGTTACTACGAGGGACCGGAGCAGTTCTTC.

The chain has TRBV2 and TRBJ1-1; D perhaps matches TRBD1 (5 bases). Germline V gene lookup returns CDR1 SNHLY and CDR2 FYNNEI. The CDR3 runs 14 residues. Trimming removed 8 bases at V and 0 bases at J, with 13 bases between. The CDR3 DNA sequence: TGTGCCAGCGGAAAGGGACGGATGAACACTGAAGCTTTCTTT. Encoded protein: CASGKGRMNTEAFF.

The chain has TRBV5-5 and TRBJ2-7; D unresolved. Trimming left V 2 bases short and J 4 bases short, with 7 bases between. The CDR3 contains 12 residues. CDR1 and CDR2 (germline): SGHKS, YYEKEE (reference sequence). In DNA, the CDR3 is TGTGCCAGCAGCTTCTCCTATTACGAGCAGTACTTC. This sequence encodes CASSFSYYEQYF.

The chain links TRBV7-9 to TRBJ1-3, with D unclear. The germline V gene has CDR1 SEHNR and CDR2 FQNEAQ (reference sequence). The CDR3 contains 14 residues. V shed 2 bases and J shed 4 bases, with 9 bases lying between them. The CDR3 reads CASSLTVQGNTIYF. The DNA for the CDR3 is TGTGCCAGCAGCTTAACAGTTCAGGGAAACACCATATATTTT.

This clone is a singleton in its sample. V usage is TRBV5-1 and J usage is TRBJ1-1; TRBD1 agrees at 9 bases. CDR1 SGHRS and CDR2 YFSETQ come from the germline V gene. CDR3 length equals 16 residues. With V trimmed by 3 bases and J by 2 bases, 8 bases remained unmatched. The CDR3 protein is CASSWTGAGVNTEAFF. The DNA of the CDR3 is TGCGCCAGCAGCTGGACAGGGGCGGGTGTTAACACTGAAGCTTTCTTT.

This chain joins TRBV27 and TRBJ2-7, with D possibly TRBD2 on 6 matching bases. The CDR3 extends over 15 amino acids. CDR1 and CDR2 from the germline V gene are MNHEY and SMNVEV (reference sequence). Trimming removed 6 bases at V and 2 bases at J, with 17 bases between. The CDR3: CASRPSSGVTYEQYF. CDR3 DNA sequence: TGTGCCAGCAGGCCGAGTAGCGGTGTCACCTACGAGCAGTACTTC.

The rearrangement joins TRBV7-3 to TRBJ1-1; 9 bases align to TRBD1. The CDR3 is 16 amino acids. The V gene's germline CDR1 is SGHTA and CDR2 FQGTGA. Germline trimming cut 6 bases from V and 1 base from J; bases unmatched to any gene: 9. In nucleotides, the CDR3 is TGTGCCAGCAGAACAACAGGGGGCCGGGAGAACACTGAAGCTTTCTTT. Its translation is CASRTTGGRENTEAFF. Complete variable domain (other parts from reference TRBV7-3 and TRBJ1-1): GAGVSQTPSNKVTEKGKYVELRCDPISGHTALYWYRQSLGQGPEFLIYFQGTGAADDSGLPNDRFFAVRPEGSVSTLKIQRTERGDSAVYLCASRTTGGRENTEAFFGQGTRLTVV.

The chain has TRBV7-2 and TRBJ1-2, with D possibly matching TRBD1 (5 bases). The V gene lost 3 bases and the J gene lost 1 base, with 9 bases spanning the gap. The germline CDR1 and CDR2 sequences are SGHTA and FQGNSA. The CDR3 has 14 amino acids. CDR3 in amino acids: CASSLPGVNYGYTF. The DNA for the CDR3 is TGTGCCAGCAGCTTGCCGGGGGTTAACTATGGCTACACCTTC.

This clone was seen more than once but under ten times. As DNA, the CDR3 is TGTGCCAGCAGCCCGCACGGGACAGGGAACAATCAGCCCCAGCATTTT. Translation: CASSPHGTGNNQPQHF. The rearrangement uses TRBV7-2 and TRBJ1-5; 9 bases match TRBD1. Germline lookup yields CDR1 SGHTA and CDR2 FQGNSA. The CDR3 extends over 16 amino acids. J gave up 3 bases and V 5 bases, and 8 bases lay outside the gene matches.

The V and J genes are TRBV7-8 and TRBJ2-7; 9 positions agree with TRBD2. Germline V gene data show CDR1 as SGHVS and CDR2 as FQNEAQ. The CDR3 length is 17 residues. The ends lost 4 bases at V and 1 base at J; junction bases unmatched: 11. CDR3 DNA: TGTGCCAGCAGCTATGCTTCTCGCAGCGGGGGGTCCTACGAGCAGTACTTC. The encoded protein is CASSYASRSGGSYEQYF.

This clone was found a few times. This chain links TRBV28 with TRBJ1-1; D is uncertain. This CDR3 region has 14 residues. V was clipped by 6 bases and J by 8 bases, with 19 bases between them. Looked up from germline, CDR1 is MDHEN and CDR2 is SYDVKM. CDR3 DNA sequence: TGTGCCAGCAGCTCTAGTCGGACGGGATCCGAAGCTTTCTTT. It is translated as CASSSSRTGSEAFF.

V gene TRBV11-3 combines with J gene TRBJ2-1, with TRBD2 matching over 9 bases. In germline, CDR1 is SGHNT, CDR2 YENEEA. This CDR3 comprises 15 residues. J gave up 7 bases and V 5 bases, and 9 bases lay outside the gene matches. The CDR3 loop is CASSPGGRAGNEQFF. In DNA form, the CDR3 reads TGTGCCAGCAGCCCCGGCGGGAGGGCCGGGAATGAGCAGTTCTTC. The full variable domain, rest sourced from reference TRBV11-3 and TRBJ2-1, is EAGVVQSPRYKIIEKKQPVAFWCNPISGHNTLYWYLQNLGQGPELLIRYENEEAVDDSQLPKDRFSAERLKGVDSTLKIQPAELGDSAVYLCASSPGGRAGNEQFFGPGTRLTVL.